The present T cell receptor beta chain was sequenced within a study of shared clonotypes between healthy human individuals. Every immunoSEQ plate was one replicate of a subset's evenly spread DNA. In the authors' methods: ImmunoSEQ only sent back junction sequences with no quality scores, so filtering was done differently. Here immunoSEQ multiplex PCR was the method, and the copy in TCRdb shows in-frame clones only, minus some. For V, J and clone size, that table is used; D and trimming come from the DNA. The table includes 950,000 to 1,300,000 clones, approximately 72% detected once. Notes on the study in general: Clonotypes shared by all four donors outscored non-shared clonotypes in generation probability.

The CDR3 is made up of 12 amino acids. Germline assignment: CDR1 WSHSY and CDR2 SAAADI. Trimming took 4 bases from V and 3 from J, leaving 4 bases between them. This clone was seen a handful of times. Its specificity is unknown. CD4+ cell separation produced CD45RA+ naive and CD45RA-negative memory subsets. The sample was memory CD4+ T cells sorted from blood. Subset: CD45RA-negative fraction. This clonotype was obtained from a man between 18 and 29 years old in good health. The chain has TRBV10-2 and TRBJ1-5; D unresolved. In nucleotides, the CDR3 is TGCGCCAGCAGTGTCCCCAATCAGCCCCAGCATTTT. Its translation: CASSVPNQPQHF.